What follows are 16 T cell receptor beta chains derived from one specimen sequenced in a study of beta chain features in type 1 diabetes. Study-wide results and limits: Shorter TCRB CDR3s, moderately but significantly so, were found in Type 1 diabetes patients in all four CD4+ subsets.

The antigens of these receptors remain unknown. Every isolated RNA sample was fully reverse transcribed, so sequencing captured expressed TCRB transcripts. Here immunoSEQ multiplex PCR was the method, and the copy in TCRdb shows in-frame clones only, minus some. The table records about 190,000 clones, less than 10% of them present only once. The sequenced sample consisted of central memory CD4+ T cells from blood. These receptors all come from a man aged 18 to 29 with type 1 diabetes.

This clone was counted between two and nine times. V is TRBV7-2 and J is TRBJ2-1; 7 bases match TRBD2. Germline-derived CDR1 and CDR2 are SGHTA and FQGNSA. V trimming: 1 base; J trimming: 5 bases; junction bases outside the gene matches: 8. This CDR3 has 16 residues. The CDR3 here is CASSLDSSGAHNEQFF. The CDR3 DNA is TGTGCCAGCAGCTTAGATTCCAGCGGGGCTCACAATGAGCAGTTCTTC.

This clone was recorded at least ten times. This chain uses TRBV30 with TRBJ2-1, with D perhaps matching TRBD2 (6 bases). Trimming removed 5 bases at V and 8 bases at J, with 10 bases between. Germline CDR1 is GTSNPN and CDR2 is SVGIG (reference sequence). The CDR3 consists of 11 residues. The CDR3 nucleotides are TGTGCCTGGGGGGGACTCGATGAGCAGTTCTTC. Amino acid sequence: CAWGGLDEQFF.

This clone was counted a few times. The rearrangement joins TRBV18 to TRBJ2-5; 13 bases fit TRBD2. The trim removed 3 bases at V and 5 bases at J, leaving 9 bases unmatched. Per the germline V gene, CDR1 is KGHSH and CDR2 is LQKENI. The CDR3 has 17 amino acids. The CDR3 DNA reads as TGTGCCAGCTCACCCTTGGCCGGGACTAGCGGGAAGGAGACCCAGTACTTC. It codes for CASSPLAGTSGKETQYF. Together with reference TRBV18 and TRBJ2-5, the CDR3 gives the full variable domain: NAGVMQNPRHLVRRRGQEARLRCSPMKGHSHVYWYRQLPEEGLKFMVYLQKENIIDESGMPKERFSAEFPKEGPSILRIQQVVRGDSAAYFCASSPLAGTSGKETQYFGPGTRLLVL.

This chain links TRBV27 with TRBJ1-1; 9 bases fit TRBD1. The V segment lost 0 bases and the J segment 4 bases; nucleotides outside the gene matches: 0. Germline loops: CDR1 MNHEY, CDR2 SMNVEV (reference sequence). The CDR3 spans 14 residues. Here the CDR3 DNA reads TGTGCCAGCAGTTTATCGACAGGGGGCACTGAAGCTTTCTTT. Translated, it gives CASSLSTGGTEAFF.

With respect to this clone: Other nucleotide sequences in the sample specify the same CDR3. The V and J genes are TRBV7-2 and TRBJ1-2; D gene unclear. From germline, CDR1 is SGHTA and CDR2 FQGNSA. V lost 4 bases and J 5 bases, leaving 11 bases between the germline ends. The CDR3 covers 13 residues. The CDR3 reads CASSSDRGYGYTF. DNA of the CDR3: TGTGCCAGCAGCTCCGATCGCGGTTATGGCTACACCTTC.

This clone appeared a few times. This chain links TRBV11-2 with TRBJ1-2; TRBD1 aligns across 7 bases. The V gene end was trimmed by 5 bases and the J gene end by 6 bases; junction bases not matched to a gene: 6. The germline gives CDR1 SGHAT, CDR2 FQNNGV. CDR3 length: 13 amino acids. DNA of the CDR3: TGTGCCAGCAGCCGCTTAGGGGGCAATGGCTACACCTTC. It translates to CASSRLGGNGYTF. Looking up the rest from reference TRBV11-2 and TRBJ1-2 gives the full variable domain: EAGVAQSPRYKIIEKRQSVAFWCNPISGHATLYWYQQILGQGPKLLIQFQNNGVVDDSQLPKDRFSAERLKGVDSTLKIQPAKLEDSAVYLCASSRLGGNGYTFGSGTRLTVV.

V is TRBV7-2 and J is TRBJ2-1; D is unclear. This CDR3 is 12 amino acids long. Trimming stripped 5 bases from V and 7 bases from J, with 9 bases between. From germline, CDR1 is SGHTA and CDR2 FQGNSA. The CDR3 protein is CASSPEYNEQFF. For the CDR3, the DNA is TGTGCCAGCAGCCCGGAGTATAATGAGCAGTTCTTC.

This clone appeared a few times. V usage is TRBV27 and J usage is TRBJ1-1; a weak D match, TRBD1 (5 bases). The CDR3 loop spans 14 amino acids. Germline assignment: CDR1 MNHEY and CDR2 SMNVEV (reference sequence). V lost 4 bases and J 8 bases, leaving 17 bases between the germline ends. Written as DNA, the CDR3 is TGTGCCAGCAGTTCTCGCGCGGGGCAGGTCGAAGCTTTCTTT. This gives the protein CASSSRAGQVEAFF.

The V call is TRBV7-2, the J call TRBJ1-2; 11 bases line up with TRBD1. The germline V gene encodes CDR1 SGHTA and CDR2 FQGNSA. This CDR3 has 14 amino acids. The ends lost 4 bases at V and 8 bases at J; junction bases unmatched: 6. CDR3 protein: CASSSGQGARGYTF. The CDR3 nucleotides read TGTGCCAGCAGCTCAGGACAGGGGGCGAGGGGCTACACCTTC.

This clone was seen many times. This chain joins TRBV29-1 and TRBJ1-2, with 9 bases identical to TRBD1. The CDR3 has 15 amino acids. Germline values: CDR1 SQVTM, CDR2 ANQGSEA. Trimming took 3 bases from V and 8 from J; bases not matched to a gene: 13. The CDR3 DNA is TGCAGCGTTGATGGCGCCCGGGACAGGGCGAGGGGCTACACCTTC. Its protein is CSVDGARDRARGYTF.

The rearrangement links TRBV30 to TRBJ2-6; TRBD2 aligns across 10 bases. Germline values: CDR1 GTSNPN, CDR2 SVGIG (reference sequence). The CDR3 spans 17 residues. V lost 7 bases, J lost 2 bases, and 11 bases stayed unmatched. CDR3 coding DNA: TGTGCCTCCCCCCGGCTAGCGGGAGCTGCTGGGGCCAACGTCCTGACTTTC. Its protein product is CASPRLAGAAGANVLTF.

V is TRBV20-1 and J is TRBJ2-7; D is unresolved. The CDR3 extends over 10 amino acids. Germline CDR1 DFQATT, CDR2 SNEGSKA (reference sequence). Trimming pared 1 base from V and 4 bases from J, leaving 2 bases between. CDR3: CSARVYEQYF. The CDR3 nucleotides are TGCAGTGCTAGAGTATACGAGCAGTACTTC.

This clone showed up just a few times. The chain couples TRBV7-2 to TRBJ2-7; the match to TRBD2 covers 8 bases. V shed 5 bases, J shed 2 bases, and the junction held 11 bases outside the gene matches. The germline V gene encodes CDR1 SGHTA and CDR2 FQGNSA. This CDR3 is built from 16 residues. The CDR3 DNA reads TGTGCCAGCAGCCGATTTGGAGCGGGGGAAACCTACGAGCAGTACTTC. The encoded protein is CASSRFGAGETYEQYF.

This clone has just a few counts. One end of the junction fails to match germline, which may point to a read error. The V call is TRBV9, the J call TRBJ1-2; no definite D call. There are 11 residues in the CDR3. Germline loops: CDR1 SGDLS, CDR2 YYNGEE. CDR3 protein: CASSSGLASSF. The CDR3 coding sequence is TGTGCCAGCAGCTCTGGGCTCGCCTCGAGTTTC.

This clone has just a few counts. The rearrangement links TRBV14 to TRBJ2-7; 9 bases fit TRBD1. CDR3 length: 16 residues. Germline V gives CDR1 SGHDN, CDR2 FVKESK. With 3 bases clipped from V and 5 bases from J, the junction kept 11 bases outside the gene matches. CDR3 residues: CASSHEPGQGLDEQYF. The DNA for the CDR3 is TGTGCCAGCAGCCACGAACCGGGACAGGGTTTGGACGAGCAGTACTTC.

The chain uses TRBV11-2 and TRBJ1-1; D is possibly TRBD1 (5 bases). The length of the CDR3 is 14 residues. V was cut by 5 bases and J by 0 bases, with 10 bases left in between. CDR1 is SGHAT and CDR2 is FQNNGV in the germline V gene. The CDR3 spells CASSPGHLNTEAFF. CDR3 coding DNA: TGTGCCAGCAGCCCTGGACACTTGAACACTGAAGCTTTCTTT.